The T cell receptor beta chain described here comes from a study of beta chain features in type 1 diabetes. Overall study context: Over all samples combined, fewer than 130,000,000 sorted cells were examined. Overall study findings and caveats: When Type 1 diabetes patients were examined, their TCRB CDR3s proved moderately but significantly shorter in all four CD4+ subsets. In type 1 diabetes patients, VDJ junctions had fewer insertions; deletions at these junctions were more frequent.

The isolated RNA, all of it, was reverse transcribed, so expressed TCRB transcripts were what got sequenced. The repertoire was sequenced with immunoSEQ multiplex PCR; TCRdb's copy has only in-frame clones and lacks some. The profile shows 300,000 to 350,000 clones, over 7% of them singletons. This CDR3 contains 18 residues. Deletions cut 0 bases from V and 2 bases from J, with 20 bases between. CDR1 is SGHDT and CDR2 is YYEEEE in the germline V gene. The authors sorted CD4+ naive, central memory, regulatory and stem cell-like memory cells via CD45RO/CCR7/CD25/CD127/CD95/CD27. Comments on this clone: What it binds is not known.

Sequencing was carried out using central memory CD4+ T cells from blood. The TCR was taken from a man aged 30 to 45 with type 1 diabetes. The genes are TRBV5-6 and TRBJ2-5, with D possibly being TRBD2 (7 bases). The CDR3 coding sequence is TGTGCCAGCAGCTTGGTCAAAAGGGGGGGACTTGAACAAGAGACCCAGTACTTC. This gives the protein CASSLVKRGGLEQETQYF.